These 3 T cell receptor beta chains share one sample of origin, sequenced in a study of blood T cell repertoires in COVID-19. Clones were sequenced by immunoSEQ multiplex PCR, and TCRdb holds only the in-frame ones, with some missing. The repertoire holds some 290,000 clones, with roughly nine tenths as singletons. Sequencing was performed on peripheral blood. These TCRs come from a woman in her fifties or sixties who had recovered from COVID-19.

This clone was picked up many times. V usage is TRBV9 and J usage is TRBJ1-2; D may be TRBD1 (5 bases). V gave up 4 bases and J gave up 6 bases, with 13 bases separating them. The CDR3 length is 13 residues. CDR1 is SGDLS and CDR2 is YYNGEE in the germline V gene. Here the CDR3 DNA reads TGTGCCAGCAGCCTTGGAGGGACCCATGGCTACACCTTC. Its protein product is CASSLGGTHGYTF.

In DNA form, the CDR3 reads TGTGCCAGCAGCTTAGAAACTTTCTCCGTTGAAAAACTGTTTTTT. Protein: CASSLETFSVEKLFF. The chain has TRBV7-6 and TRBJ1-4, with no clear D. Germline assignment: CDR1 SGHVS and CDR2 FNYEAQ. This CDR3 is built from 15 residues. The V gene lost 1 base and the J gene lost 7 bases, with 13 bases spanning the gap. Variable domain in full (rest from reference TRBV7-6 and TRBJ1-4): GAGVSQSPRYKVTKRGQDVALRCDPISGHVSLYWYRQALGQGPEFLTYFNYEAQQDKSGLPNDRFSAERPEGSISTLTIQRTEQRDSAMYRCASSLETFSVEKLFFGSGTQLSVL.

The J gene is TRBJ1-1, the V gene TRBV4-3, with D possibly being TRBD1 (5 bases). CDR1 is LGHNA and CDR2 is YSLEER in the germline V gene. The ends were cut back, 5 bases at V and 11 bases at J, with 36 bases in the middle. There are 19 residues in the CDR3. CDR3 loop: CASSGTGGYRFRRPWGAFF. The CDR3 DNA follows: TGCGCCAGCAGCGGGACGGGGGGTTACAGGTTTCGTCGTCCCTGGGGGGCTTTCTTT.